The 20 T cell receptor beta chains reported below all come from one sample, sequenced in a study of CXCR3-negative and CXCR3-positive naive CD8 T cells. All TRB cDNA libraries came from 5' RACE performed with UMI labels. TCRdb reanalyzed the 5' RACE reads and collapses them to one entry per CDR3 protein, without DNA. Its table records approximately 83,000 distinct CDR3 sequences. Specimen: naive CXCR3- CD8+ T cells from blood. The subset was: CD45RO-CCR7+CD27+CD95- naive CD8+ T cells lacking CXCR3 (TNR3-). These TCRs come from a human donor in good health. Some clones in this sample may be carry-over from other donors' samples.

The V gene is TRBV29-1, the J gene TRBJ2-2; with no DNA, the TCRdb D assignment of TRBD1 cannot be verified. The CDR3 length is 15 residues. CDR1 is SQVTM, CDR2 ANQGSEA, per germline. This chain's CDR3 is CSVMGVGSGTGELFF.

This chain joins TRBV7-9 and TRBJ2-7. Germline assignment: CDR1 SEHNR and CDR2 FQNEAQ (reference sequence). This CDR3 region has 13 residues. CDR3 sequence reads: CASSPGTSYEQYF.

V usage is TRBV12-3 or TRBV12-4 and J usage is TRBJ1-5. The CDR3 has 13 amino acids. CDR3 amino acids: CASSFGLNQPQHF.

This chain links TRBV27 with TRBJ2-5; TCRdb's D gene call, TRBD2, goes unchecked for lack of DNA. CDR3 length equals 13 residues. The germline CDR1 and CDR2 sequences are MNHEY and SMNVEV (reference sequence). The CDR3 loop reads CASSLWASETQYF.

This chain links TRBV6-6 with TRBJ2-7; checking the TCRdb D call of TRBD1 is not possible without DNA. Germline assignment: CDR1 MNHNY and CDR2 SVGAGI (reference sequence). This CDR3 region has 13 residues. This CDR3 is CASRPQGGYEQYF.

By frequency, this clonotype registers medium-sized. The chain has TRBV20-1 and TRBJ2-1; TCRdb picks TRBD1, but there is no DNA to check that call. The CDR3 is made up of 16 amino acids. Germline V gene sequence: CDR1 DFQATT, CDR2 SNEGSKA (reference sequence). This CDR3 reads CSARGDGGSTYNEQFF.

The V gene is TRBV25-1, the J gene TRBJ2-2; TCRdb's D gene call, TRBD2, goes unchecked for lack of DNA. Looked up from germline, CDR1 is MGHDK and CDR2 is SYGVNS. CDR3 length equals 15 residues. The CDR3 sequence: CASSGTSVNTGELFF.

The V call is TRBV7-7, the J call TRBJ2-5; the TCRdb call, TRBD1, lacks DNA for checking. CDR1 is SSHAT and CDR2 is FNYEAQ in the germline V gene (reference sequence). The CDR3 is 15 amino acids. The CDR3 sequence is CASSSTQQTGETQYF.

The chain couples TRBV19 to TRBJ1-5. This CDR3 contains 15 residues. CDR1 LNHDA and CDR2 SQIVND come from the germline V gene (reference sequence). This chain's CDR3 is CATQQEGYSNQPQHF. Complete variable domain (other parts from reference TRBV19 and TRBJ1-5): DGGITQSPKYLFRKEGQNVTLSCEQNLNHDAMYWYRQDPGQGLRLIYYSQIVNDFQKGDIAEGYSVSREKKESFPLTVTSAQKNPTAFYLCATQQEGYSNQPQHFGDGTRLSIL.

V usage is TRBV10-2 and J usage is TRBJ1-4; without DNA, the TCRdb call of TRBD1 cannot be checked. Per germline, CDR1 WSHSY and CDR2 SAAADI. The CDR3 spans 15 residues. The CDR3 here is CASSESGPPRRKLFF.

CDR3 residues: CSAPHPDLVGYTF. V usage is TRBV20-1 and J usage is TRBJ1-2. This CDR3 region has 13 residues. Germline V gives CDR1 DFQATT, CDR2 SNEGSKA (reference sequence).

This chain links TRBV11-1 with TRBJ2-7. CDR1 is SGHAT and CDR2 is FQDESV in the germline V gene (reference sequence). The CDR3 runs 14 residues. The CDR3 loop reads CASSLGADTYEQYF.

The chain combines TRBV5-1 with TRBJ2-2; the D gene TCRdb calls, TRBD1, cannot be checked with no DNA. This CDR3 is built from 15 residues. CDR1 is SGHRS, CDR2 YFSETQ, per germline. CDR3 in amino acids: CASSLDTGGPRELFF.

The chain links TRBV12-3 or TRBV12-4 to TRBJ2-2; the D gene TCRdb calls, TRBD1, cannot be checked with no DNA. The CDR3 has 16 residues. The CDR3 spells CASRDLDRTNTGELFF.

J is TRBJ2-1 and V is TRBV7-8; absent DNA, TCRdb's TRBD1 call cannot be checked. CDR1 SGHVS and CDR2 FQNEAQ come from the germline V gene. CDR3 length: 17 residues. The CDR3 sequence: CASSLGTGTGTYNEQFF.

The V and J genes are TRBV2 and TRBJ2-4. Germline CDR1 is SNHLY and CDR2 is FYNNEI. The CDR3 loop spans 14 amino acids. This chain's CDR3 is CASSEGLAKNIQYF.

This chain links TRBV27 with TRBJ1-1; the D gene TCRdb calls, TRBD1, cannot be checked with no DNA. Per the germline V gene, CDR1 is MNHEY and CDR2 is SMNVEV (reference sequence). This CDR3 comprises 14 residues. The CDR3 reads CASSFLRGYTEAFF.

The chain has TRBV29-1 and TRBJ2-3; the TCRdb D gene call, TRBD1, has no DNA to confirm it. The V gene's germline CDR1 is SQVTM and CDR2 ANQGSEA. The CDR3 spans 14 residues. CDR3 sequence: CSVEGTGTAGTQYF.

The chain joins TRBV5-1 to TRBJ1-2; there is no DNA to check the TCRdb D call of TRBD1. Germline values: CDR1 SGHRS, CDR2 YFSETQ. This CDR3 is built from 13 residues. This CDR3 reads CASSRDRSYGYTF.

CDR3 in amino acids: CASSTTGAPYEQYF. This sequence joins TRBV6-2 or TRBV6-3 and TRBJ2-7. The CDR3 sequence is 14 residues long. From germline, CDR1 is MNHEY and CDR2 SVGEGT.